The 2 T cell receptor beta chains below were found in one sample sequenced in a study of vaccination effects on CD4 cells after COVID-19. Their specific antigens are unknown. TCRdb's copy holds only in-frame clones and misses some; the assay was immunoSEQ multiplex PCR. The sample lists roughly 19,000 clones, about 65% occurring once. Antigen-specific CD4+ T cells expanded by the ViraFEST assay with viral peptide pools were then sequenced. CD4+ T cell isolation took place after approximately 11 days of culture. Vaccine recipients lacked prior SARS-CoV-2 infection and had negative nucleocapsid antibodies. Material: CD4+ T cells from PBMCs cultured with HCoV-NL63 spike peptides, obtained before COVID-19 vaccination. Source of these receptors: a human donor who received a COVID-19 vaccine.

This chain connects TRBV7-9 to TRBJ1-1, with D hard to call. Germline CDR1 is SEHNR and CDR2 is FQNEAQ (reference sequence). Trimming shortened V by 3 bases and J by 5 bases, and 10 bases separated the two germline ends. This CDR3 has 13 residues. The CDR3, as DNA: TGTGCCAGCAGCTTGGTTCGGGGAACTGAAGCTTTCTTT. Encoded protein: CASSLVRGTEAFF.

The genes are TRBV12-3 or TRBV12-4 and TRBJ1-1, with D maybe TRBD1 (6 bases). This CDR3 spans 13 amino acids. V lost 7 bases and J 5 bases, leaving 14 bases between the germline ends. CDR3 in DNA: TGTGCCAGCACCCGCCGGGGGCGAACTGAAGCTTTCTTT. It encodes CASTRRGRTEAFF.